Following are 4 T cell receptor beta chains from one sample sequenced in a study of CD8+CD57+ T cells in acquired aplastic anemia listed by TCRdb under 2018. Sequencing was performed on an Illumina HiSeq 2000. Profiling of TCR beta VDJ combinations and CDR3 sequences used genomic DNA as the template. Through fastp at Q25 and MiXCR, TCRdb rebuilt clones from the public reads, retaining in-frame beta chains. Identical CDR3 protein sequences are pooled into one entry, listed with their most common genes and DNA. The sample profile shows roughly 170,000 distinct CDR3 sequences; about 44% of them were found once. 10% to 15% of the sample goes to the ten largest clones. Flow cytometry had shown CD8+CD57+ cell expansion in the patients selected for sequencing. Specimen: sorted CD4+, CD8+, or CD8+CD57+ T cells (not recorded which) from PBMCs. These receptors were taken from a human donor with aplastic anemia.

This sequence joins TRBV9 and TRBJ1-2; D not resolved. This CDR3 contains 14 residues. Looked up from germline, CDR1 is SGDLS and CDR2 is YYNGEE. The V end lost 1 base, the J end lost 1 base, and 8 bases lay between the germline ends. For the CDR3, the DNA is TGTGCCAGCAGCGTAAATCAACATAACTATGGCTACACCTTC. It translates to CASSVNQHNYGYTF. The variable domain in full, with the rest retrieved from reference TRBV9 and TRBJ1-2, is DSGVTQTPKHLITATGQRVTLRCSPRSGDLSVYWYQQSLDQGLQFLIQYYNGEERAKGNILERFSAQQFPDLHSELNLSSLELGDSALYFCASSVNQHNYGYTFGSGTRLTVV.

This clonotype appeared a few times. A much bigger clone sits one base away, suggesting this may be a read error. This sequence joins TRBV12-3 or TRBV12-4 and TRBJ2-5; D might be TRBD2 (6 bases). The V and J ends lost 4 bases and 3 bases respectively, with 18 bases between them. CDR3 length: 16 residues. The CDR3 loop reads CASSYPRLGAEETQYF. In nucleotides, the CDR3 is TGTGCCAGCAGTTACCCCAGACTAGGAGCTGAAGAGACCCAGTACTTC.

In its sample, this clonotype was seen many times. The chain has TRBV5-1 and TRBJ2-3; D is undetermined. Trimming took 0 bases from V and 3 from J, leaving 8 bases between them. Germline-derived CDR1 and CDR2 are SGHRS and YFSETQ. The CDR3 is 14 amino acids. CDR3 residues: CASSLVMGTDTQYF. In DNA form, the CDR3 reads TGCGCCAGCAGCTTGGTAATGGGGACAGATACGCAGTATTTT.

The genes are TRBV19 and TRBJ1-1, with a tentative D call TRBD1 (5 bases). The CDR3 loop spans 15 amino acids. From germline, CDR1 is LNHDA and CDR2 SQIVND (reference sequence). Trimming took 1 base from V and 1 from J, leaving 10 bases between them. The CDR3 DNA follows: TGTGCCAGTAGTATAGCCCTGAGGGGGAACACTGAAGCTTTCTTT. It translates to CASSIALRGNTEAFF.